These 20 T cell receptor beta chains came from one sample sequenced in a study of beta chain features in type 1 diabetes. The sequenced template was cDNA made from the entire isolated RNA. Data came from immunoSEQ multiplex PCR; TCRdb stores just in-frame clones and leaves some out. The sample consists of about 150,000 clones, 8.1% of them appearing once. Input material: central memory CD4+ T cells from blood. The source is a man younger than 35 in good health.

This clone showed up many times. The chain combines TRBV11-1 with TRBJ1-1, with 8 bases identical to TRBD1. The V gene's germline CDR1 is SGHAT and CDR2 FQDESV (reference sequence). The CDR3 contains 11 residues. V dropped 5 bases and J dropped 11; count of bases not matched to a gene: 4. The CDR3: CASSPRTGAFF. The CDR3 region has the DNA TGTGCCAGCAGCCCTAGGACAGGGGCTTTCTTT.

The rearrangement uses TRBV28 and TRBJ2-3; possibly TRBD2 for D (7 bases). CDR3 length equals 14 residues. CDR1 is MDHEN, CDR2 SYDVKM, per germline. Trimming took off 6 bases at V and 1 base at J, with 11 bases between the two ends. In nucleotides, the CDR3 is TGTGCCAGCAGCTACGGGGGGCGCACAGATACGCAGTATTTT. It yields the protein CASSYGGRTDTQYF.

This clone was picked up a small number of times. The rearrangement links TRBV2 to TRBJ1-2, with D unclear. The CDR3 runs 12 residues. Germline values: CDR1 SNHLY, CDR2 FYNNEI. V lost 2 bases and J lost 4, with 5 bases in between. CDR3 sequence reads: CASSETGYGYTF. CDR3 bases: TGTGCCAGCAGTGAAACGGGCTATGGCTACACCTTC.

This clone was detected ten times or more. V gene TRBV30 combines with J gene TRBJ2-3; TRBD1 might be the D (5 bases). The germline CDR1 and CDR2 sequences are GTSNPN and SVGIG (reference sequence). CDR3 length equals 13 residues. Between the trimmed V and J ends, which lost 4 bases and 5 bases, there was a span of 13 bases. The CDR3 protein is CAWTSGLGDTQYF. The CDR3 nucleotides are TGTGCCTGGACTTCAGGGTTGGGAGATACGCAGTATTTT.

This clone was counted at least ten times. The CDR3 sequence: CATSRDPGETQYF. The CDR3 DNA reads TGTGCCACCAGCAGAGATCCAGGGGAGACCCAGTACTTC. The rearrangement links TRBV15 to TRBJ2-5, with a weak D call TRBD1 (5 bases). The CDR3 is made up of 13 amino acids. Germline CDR1 LNHNV, CDR2 YYDKDF (reference sequence). Trimming stripped 0 bases from V and 5 bases from J, with 7 bases between.

The chain uses TRBV7-3 and TRBJ2-1; D unclear. CDR1 and CDR2 from the germline V gene are SGHTA and FQGTGA. This CDR3 region has 15 residues. V was cut by 2 bases and J by 5 bases, with 13 bases left in between. CDR3 nucleotides: TGTGCCAGCAGCTTAGGCGGCCCCGCTGACAATGAGCAGTTCTTC. The encoded protein is CASSLGGPADNEQFF. The complete variable domain, with remaining parts taken from reference TRBV7-3 and TRBJ2-1, reads GAGVSQTPSNKVTEKGKYVELRCDPISGHTALYWYRQSLGQGPEFLIYFQGTGAADDSGLPNDRFFAVRPEGSVSTLKIQRTERGDSAVYLCASSLGGPADNEQFFGPGTRLTVL.

This clone was counted a few times. The genes are TRBV30 and TRBJ1-5; D is perhaps TRBD1 (5 bases). V shed 2 bases and J shed 1 base, with 18 bases lying between them. Germline V lookup: CDR1 GTSNPN, CDR2 SVGIG (reference sequence). The CDR3 runs to 17 residues. CDR3 DNA: TGTGCCTGGAGTAGCTATCCGGGGAGGGGCAGCAATCAGCCCCAGCATTTT. Its translation: CAWSSYPGRGSNQPQHF.

The V gene is TRBV28, the J gene TRBJ1-2; D remains ambiguous. Trimming removed 5 bases at V and 8 bases at J, with 12 bases between. The germline V gene has CDR1 MDHEN and CDR2 SYDVKM. The CDR3 has 12 amino acids. The CDR3 region is CASSPNPRGYTF. The CDR3 nucleotides read TGTGCCAGCAGTCCAAACCCCCGGGGCTACACCTTC.

The CDR3: CANAPGTGFSDTQYF. The CDR3 DNA reads TGTGCCAACGCCCCCGGGACAGGGTTTTCTGATACGCAGTATTTT. This chain uses TRBV10-3 with TRBJ2-3; TRBD1 agrees at 9 bases. The CDR3 spans 15 residues. Germline CDR1 reads ENHRY; CDR2 reads SYGVKD. With 10 bases clipped from V and 6 bases from J, the junction kept 14 bases outside the gene matches.

Only a few counts were recorded for this clone. The chain is built from TRBV9 and TRBJ2-5; 7 nucleotides match TRBD2. Germline V lookup: CDR1 SGDLS, CDR2 YYNGEE. V trimming: 4 bases; J trimming: 8 bases; junction bases outside the gene matches: 8. The CDR3 contains 13 residues. CDR3 in DNA: TGTGCCAGCAGCCTGGGGACTACTCCAACCCAGTACTTC. This gives the protein CASSLGTTPTQYF. Variable domain in full (rest from reference TRBV9 and TRBJ2-5): DSGVTQTPKHLITATGQRVTLRCSPRSGDLSVYWYQQSLDQGLQFLIQYYNGEERAKGNILERFSAQQFPDLHSELNLSSLELGDSALYFCASSLGTTPTQYFGPGTRLLVL.

This clone showed up just a few times. The rearrangement uses TRBV25-1 and TRBJ1-4; the match to TRBD1 covers 7 bases. J was trimmed by 7 bases and V by 5 bases; bases with no gene match: 10. CDR1 and CDR2 (germline): MGHDK, SYGVNS. This CDR3 spans 15 amino acids. The CDR3 protein is CASSNTGDVGEKLFF. CDR3 nucleotides: TGTGCCAGCAGTAATACAGGGGACGTGGGTGAAAAACTGTTTTTT.

Only a few counts were recorded for this clone. The V gene is TRBV27, the J gene TRBJ2-5, with TRBD1 matching 10 bases. TRBJ2-7 matches the DNA end more closely, so the J call is doubtful. Germline V gene lookup returns CDR1 MNHEY and CDR2 SMNVEV (reference sequence). The CDR3 runs to 15 residues. The CDR3 sequence is CASRLTGQGTYEQYF. DNA for the CDR3: TGTGCCAGCAGACTCACGGGACAGGGGACCTACGAGCAGTACTTC.

This clone has just a few counts. J is TRBJ2-6 and V is TRBV4-1; a weak D match, TRBD1 (5 bases). The germline gives CDR1 MGHRA, CDR2 YSYEKL. V was clipped by 4 bases and J by 3 bases, with 16 bases between them. The CDR3 is 17 residues long. The CDR3 DNA reads TGCGCCAGCAGCCCCGCTCTCAGGGTGGATGGGGCCAACGTCCTGACTTTC. Its translation is CASSPALRVDGANVLTF.

The V and J genes are TRBV5-1 and TRBJ2-1, with 9 bases matching TRBD2. CDR3 length: 16 amino acids. V was pared by 0 bases and J by 7 bases, with 8 bases of the junction left unmatched. The germline V gene encodes CDR1 SGHRS and CDR2 YFSETQ. The CDR3 spells CASSLEPSGDSNEQFF. In DNA form, the CDR3 reads TGCGCCAGCAGCTTGGAGCCTAGCGGGGACTCTAATGAGCAGTTCTTC.

This clone was picked up a small number of times. The J gene is TRBJ2-5, the V gene TRBV19; 8 nucleotides match TRBD2. V shed 10 bases and J 5 bases; nucleotides not matched to a gene: 12. Germline V gives CDR1 LNHDA, CDR2 SQIVND (reference sequence). This CDR3 spans 14 amino acids. The CDR3 loop is CATQSAGVGETQYF. CDR3 DNA sequence: TGTGCCACTCAATCAGCGGGAGTAGGTGAGACCCAGTACTTC.

The sample holds a few counts of this clone. The chain recombines TRBV7-2 with TRBJ1-1; D uncertain. V was cut by 1 base and J by 10 bases, with 16 bases left in between. CDR1 is SGHTA and CDR2 is FQGNSA in the germline V gene. This CDR3 contains 14 residues. Written as DNA, the CDR3 is TGTGCCAGCAGCTTAGGCCTGGCGAGCTCGGGAGCTTTCTTT. Protein sequence: CASSLGLASSGAFF.

This clone has just a few counts. The chain joins TRBV19 to TRBJ2-2, with a weak D call TRBD2 (6 bases). The CDR3 has 14 residues. Germline values: CDR1 LNHDA, CDR2 SQIVND (reference sequence). V shed 4 bases and J shed 3 bases, with 9 bases lying between them. CDR3 region: CASSRRGDTGELFF. The DNA of the CDR3 is TGTGCCAGTAGTAGGAGGGGTGACACCGGGGAGCTGTTTTTT.

The chain carries TRBV11-2 and TRBJ2-1, with D possibly TRBD2 on 6 matching bases. Germline V gives CDR1 SGHAT, CDR2 FQNNGV. This CDR3 is built from 15 residues. V was clipped by 5 bases and J by 0 bases, with 11 bases between them. The CDR3, as DNA: TGTGCCAGCAGCCGCGGGACGGACTCCTACAATGAGCAGTTCTTC. Residues: CASSRGTDSYNEQFF.

V usage is TRBV28 and J usage is TRBJ2-7, with 8 nucleotides matching TRBD2. The CDR3 runs 12 residues. Germline trimming cut 10 bases from V and 4 bases from J; bases unmatched to any gene: 6. Germline values: CDR1 MDHEN, CDR2 SYDVKM. CDR3 protein: CATRGGVYEQYF. CDR3 DNA sequence: TGTGCCACCCGGGGGGGGGTGTACGAGCAGTACTTC. The variable domain in full, with the rest retrieved from reference TRBV28 and TRBJ2-7, is DVKVTQSSRYLVKRTGEKVFLECVQDMDHENMFWYRQDPGLGLRLIYFSYDVKMKEKGDIPEGYSVSREKKERFSLILESASTNQTSMYLCATRGGVYEQYFGPGTRLTVT.

The chain combines TRBV11-2 with TRBJ2-3, with a tentative D call TRBD1 (5 bases). The germline V gene encodes CDR1 SGHAT and CDR2 FQNNGV. The CDR3 extends over 13 amino acids. V dropped 5 bases and J dropped 1 base, with 7 bases sitting between them. Written as DNA, the CDR3 is TGTGCCAGCAGCCCAGGGCGCACAGATACGCAGTATTTT. Translating it yields CASSPGRTDTQYF.